These T cell receptor beta chains were read from a single sample in a study of Ad26.COV2.S vaccination and SARS-CoV-2 variants. Here immunoSEQ multiplex PCR was the method, and the copy in TCRdb shows in-frame clones only, minus some. The sample lists 300,000 to 450,000 clones, 92% occurring once. The sequencing here drew on peripheral blood, taken after recovery from COVID-19. The source of these receptors is a human donor who had recovered from COVID-19. CDR3s include the opening cysteine and the closing phenylalanine or tryptophan. The D gene is left open where the match is weak. The size of a clone is reported for some rows only, either as once, few or many, or as a class for expanded clones.

abundance | j_gene | d_gene | v_gene | CDR3aa | CDR3nt
- | TRBJ2-2 | - | TRBV5-1 | CASRSGGELFF | TGCGCCAGCAGGTCGGGCGGGGAGCTGTTTTTT
- | TRBJ2-3 | TRBD2 | TRBV5-1 | CASSLRSSGGTDTQYF | TGCGCCAGCAGCTTGAGGTCTAGCGGGGGGACAGATACGCAGTATTTT
- | TRBJ1-2 | - | TRBV4-1 | CASSQGGGDGYTF | TGCGCCAGCAGCCAAGGAGGGGGAGATGGCTACACCTTC
once | TRBJ2-2 | - | TRBV6-5 | CASSYAVNTGELFF | TGTGCCAGCAGTTACGCGGTAAACACCGGGGAGCTGTTTTTT
- | TRBJ2-1 | - | TRBV13 | CASSPRGRDLNEQFF | TGTGCCAGCAGCCCCCGGGGGCGAGATCTCAATGAGCAGTTCTTC
- | TRBJ2-1 | TRBD2 | TRBV3-1/TRBV3-2 | CASKDSGDHNEQFF | TGTGCCAGCAAAGATAGCGGGGACCACAATGAGCAGTTCTTC
once | TRBJ1-1 | - | TRBV11-2 | CASSLDLVSENTEAFF | TGTGCCAGCAGCTTAGATCTGGTCTCAGAGAACACTGAAGCTTTCTTT
few | TRBJ2-5 | - | TRBV5-1 | CASSLGQNAETQYF | TGCGCCAGCAGCTTGGGACAGAATGCAGAGACCCAGTACTTC
- | TRBJ2-5 | TRBD2 | TRBV11-2 | CASSLRSSGYQETQYF | TGTGCCAGCAGCTTAAGGTCTAGCGGGTACCAAGAGACCCAGTACTTC
- | TRBJ2-1 | - | TRBV14 | CASSIGGASGVEQFF | TGTGCCAGCAGTATAGGCGGGGCCTCCGGGGTTGAGCAGTTCTTC
- | TRBJ1-5 | - | TRBV2 | CASSGGTPNQPQHF | TGTGCCAGCAGTGGGGGGACACCCAATCAGCCCCAGCATTTT
- | TRBJ2-1 | - | TRBV6-5 | CASNLGTYNEQFF | TGTGCCAGCAATCTCGGGACCTACAATGAGCAGTTCTTC
- | TRBJ2-5 | - | TRBV29-1 | CSVEKTSETQYF | TGCAGCGTTGAGAAGACTTCAGAGACCCAGTACTTC
- | TRBJ1-4 | - | TRBV5-1 | CASSLVAGANEKLFF | TGCGCCAGCAGCTTGGTGGCGGGTGCTAATGAAAAACTGTTTTTT
- | TRBJ2-3 | - | TRBV5-8 | CASSLVGTATSTDTQYF | TGTGCCAGCAGCTTGGTGGGTACGGCAACTAGCACAGATACGCAGTATTTT
- | TRBJ2-7 | - | TRBV6-1 | CASSELGGLYEQYF | TGTGCCAGCAGTGAACTGGGTGGTCTCTACGAGCAGTACTTC
- | TRBJ1-3 | - | TRBV4-1 | CASSQERGSPSGNTIYF | TGCGCCAGCAGCCAAGAGCGGGGCTCCCCCTCTGGAAACACCATATATTTT
- | TRBJ1-2 | TRBD1 | TRBV6-2/TRBV6-3 | CASSYDRDANYGYTF | TGTGCCAGCAGTTACGACAGGGATGCTAACTATGGCTACACCTTC
- | TRBJ1-3 | - | TRBV7-2 | CASSPRGRAGNTIYF | TGTGCCAGCAGCCCGAGGGGTAGAGCTGGAAACACCATATATTTT
- | TRBJ2-7 | TRBD1 | TRBV5-1 | CASSFEQGAAYEQYF | TGCGCCAGCAGCTTTGAACAGGGGGCAGCCTACGAGCAGTACTTC
- | TRBJ2-2 | - | TRBV9 | CASRLGAGELFF | TGTGCCAGCAGGTTGGGGGCCGGGGAGCTGTTTTTT
- | TRBJ1-5 | TRBD1 | TRBV7-2 | CASSSTGGDQPQHF | TGTGCCAGCAGCTCAACAGGGGGGGATCAGCCCCAGCATTTT
- | TRBJ1-5 | - | TRBV19 | CASSLPGSSNQPQHF | TGTGCCAGTAGCCTTCCAGGGTCTAGCAATCAGCCCCAGCATTTT
- | TRBJ2-7 | TRBD1 | TRBV4-2 | CASSRLTSTGGDYEQYF | TGTGCCAGCAGCCGTCTGACTTCTACAGGGGGCGACTACGAGCAGTACTTC
once | TRBJ2-3 | - | TRBV7-3 | CASSSPGSDTQYF | TGTGCCAGCAGCTCCCCAGGGTCAGATACGCAGTATTTT
- | TRBJ2-5 | TRBD1 | TRBV6-6 | CASSYSPRGYQETQYF | TGTGCCAGCAGTTACTCCCCCAGGGGGTACCAAGAGACCCAGTACTTC
- | TRBJ2-5 | - | TRBV18 | CASSKGSLETQYF | TGTGCCAGCTCAAAAGGTAGTCTGGAGACCCAGTACTTC
once | TRBJ2-7 | - | TRBV12-3/TRBV12-4 | CASSSRAGYEQYF | TGTGCCAGCAGTTCGAGGGCAGGGTACGAGCAGTACTTC
- | TRBJ2-1 | - | TRBV3-1/TRBV3-2 | CASSHYNRGYNEQFF | TGTGCCAGCAGCCATTATAACCGGGGATACAATGAGCAGTTCTTC
- | TRBJ1-2 | - | TRBV9 | CASSQAGLDGYTF | TGTGCCAGCAGTCAGGCCGGCTTGGATGGCTACACCTTC
- | TRBJ2-3 | - | TRBV6-2/TRBV6-3 | CASSYGRGVDTQYF | TGTGCCAGCAGTTATGGCAGGGGGGTGGATACGCAGTATTTT
- | TRBJ2-1 | - | TRBV7-9 | CASSSAESFKDEQFF | TGTGCCAGCAGCTCCGCAGAGTCGTTTAAGGATGAGCAGTTCTTC
- | TRBJ1-2 | - | TRBV27 | CASSLGDRGGLTF | TGTGCCAGCAGTTTAGGGGATAGGGGAGGGCTCACCTTC
- | TRBJ2-7 | - | TRBV6-6 | CASSPGPTYEQYF | TGTGCCAGCAGTCCCGGACCCACCTACGAGCAGTACTTC
once | TRBJ1-3 | - | TRBV9 | CASSAEGTSSGNTIYF | TGTGCCAGCAGCGCGGAGGGGACGAGCTCTGGAAACACCATATATTTT
- | TRBJ2-1 | - | TRBV7-9 | CATRRGGDEQFF | TGTGCCACGAGGCGGGGCGGGGATGAGCAGTTCTTC
- | TRBJ1-1 | - | TRBV9 | CASSASGTHPKIYTEAFF | TGTGCCAGCAGCGCTTCAGGGACTCACCCCAAAATTTACACTGAAGCTTTCTTT
- | TRBJ2-5 | TRBD2 | TRBV25-1 | CASSLGLARETQYF | TGTGCCAGCAGTCTGGGACTAGCGAGGGAGACCCAGTACTTC
once | TRBJ1-2 | - | TRBV4-1 | CASSQVGGFYGYTF | TGCGCCAGCAGCCAAGTCGGGGGATTCTATGGCTACACCTTC
- | TRBJ1-1 | TRBD1 | TRBV7-2 | CASSSRAGTGFRGAFF | TGTGCCAGCAGCTCAAGGGCCGGGACAGGGTTTCGGGGAGCTTTCTTT
- | TRBJ1-1 | - | TRBV14 | CASSQFGVTNTEAFF | TGTGCCAGCAGCCAATTCGGGGTGACGAACACTGAAGCTTTCTTT
- | TRBJ1-5 | TRBD1 | TRBV9 | CASSEGARNQPQHF | TGTGCCAGCAGCGAGGGGGCTCGCAATCAGCCCCAGCATTTT
- | TRBJ1-6 | TRBD1 | TRBV3-1/TRBV3-2 | CASSQVRTGESPLHF | TGTGCCAGCAGCCAAGTAAGGACAGGGGAATCACCCCTCCACTTT
- | TRBJ2-7 | - | TRBV11-3 | CASSLNLGGEQYF | TGTGCCAGCAGCTTAAACTTGGGAGGCGAGCAGTACTTC
- | TRBJ1-6 | - | TRBV14 | CASSPGGAGSPLHF | TGTGCCAGCAGCCCCGGGGGGGCTGGCTCACCCCTCCACTTT
- | TRBJ2-3 | - | TRBV4-2 | CASSRPTSREGTDTQYF | TGTGCCAGCAGCCGACCGACGTCTAGGGAGGGCACAGATACGCAGTATTTT
- | TRBJ2-7 | TRBD1 | TRBV6-5 | CASSYGQGLYEQYF | TGTGCCAGCAGTTACGGACAGGGGCTATACGAGCAGTACTTC
- | TRBJ2-1 | - | TRBV7-6 | CASSLYPPGGDEQFF | TGTGCCAGCAGCTTATATCCCCCAGGGGGGGATGAGCAGTTCTTC
- | TRBJ2-3 | - | TRBV5-8 | CASGQPYTDTQYF | TGTGCCAGCGGGCAGCCCTACACAGATACGCAGTATTTT
- | TRBJ1-2 | - | TRBV25-1 | CASSQGGGYTF | TGTGCCAGCAGTCAAGGAGGGGGCTACACCTTC
- | TRBJ1-6 | - | TRBV15 | CATSRRDGLVSYNSPLHF | TGTGCCACCAGCCGTAGGGACGGCCTAGTCTCCTATAATTCACCCCTCCACTTT